Listed below are T cell receptor beta chains from one sample, sequenced in a study of blood T cell repertoires in COVID-19. The table came from immunoSEQ multiplex PCR; TCRdb's copy has only in-frame clones and leaves some out. The table has approximately 150,000 clones, approximately 90% seen once; the top ten hold 0.9% to 0.95%. Specimen: peripheral blood. The receptors originated from a woman in her fifties or sixties with acute or convalescent COVID-19. The CDR3 runs from the conserved cysteine through the conserved F or W. A D gene is named only where the DNA matches it firmly. Clone size is not always given. Where it is, it says once, few, many or a class for expanded clones.

D	V	size	J	DNA	CDR3
NA	TRBV10-3	NA	TRBJ2-1	TGTGCCATCAGTGAGTCTGGGAAAGGAGGTTACAATGAGCAGTTCTTC	CAISESGKGGYNEQFF
TRBD2	TRBV4-1	NA	TRBJ2-7	TGCGCCAGCAGCCAAGCTGCTGGACTAGCGGGCTACTACGAGCAGTACTTC	CASSQAAGLAGYYEQYF
TRBD2	TRBV5-1	NA	TRBJ2-3	TGCGCCAGCAGCTCCACGGGGGGGACAGATACGCAGTATTTT	CASSSTGGTDTQYF
TRBD2	TRBV25-1	NA	TRBJ2-2	TGTGCCAGCAGTGAAAGGACTAGCGGGAGAACCGGGGAGCTGTTTTTT	CASSERTSGRTGELFF
TRBD2	TRBV5-4	NA	TRBJ2-4	TGTGCCAGCAGCTTAATGCTAGCGGGAGAGGGGAACATTCAGTACTTC	CASSLMLAGEGNIQYF
TRBD1	TRBV28	once	TRBJ1-2	TGTGCCAGCAGCGACTCGGCGAGGACAGGGGGAGGCTACACCTTC	CASSDSARTGGGYTF
TRBD2	TRBV5-1	NA	TRBJ2-2	TGCGCCAGCGGACTAGCGGGGGCCTCGAACACCGGGGAGCTGTTTTTT	CASGLAGASNTGELFF
TRBD1	TRBV19	once	TRBJ1-2	TGTGCCAGTACTAGGGGGCGAAGAGACGGCGGCTACACCTTC	CASTRGRRDGGYTF
TRBD1	TRBV3-1/TRBV3-2	NA	TRBJ1-3	TGTGCCAGCAGCCAGACAGGGATCGGAAACACCATATATTTT	CASSQTGIGNTIYF
TRBD1	TRBV6-1	NA	TRBJ2-1	TGTGCCAGCAGTGAAGACAGGGGGTGGGATGAGCAGTTCTTC	CASSEDRGWDEQFF
TRBD2	TRBV3-1/TRBV3-2	many	TRBJ2-1	TGTGCCAGCAGCTTTGGACTAGCGGGGCATAATGAGCAGTTCTTC	CASSFGLAGHNEQFF
TRBD2	TRBV14	once	TRBJ2-1	TGTGCCAGCAGGCCCGGACTAGCGGGACGAAATGAGCAGTTCTTC	CASRPGLAGRNEQFF
NA	TRBV11-2	NA	TRBJ1-3	TGTGCCAGCAGCTTACCTAGTGAGGGTGCGGGAAACACCATATATTTT	CASSLPSEGAGNTIYF
TRBD1	TRBV5-6	NA	TRBJ2-7	TGTGCCAGCAGCCTAATTAGGGGGCTGGGCGAGCAGTACTTC	CASSLIRGLGEQYF
NA	TRBV2	NA	TRBJ1-4	TGTGCCAGCTCGCTCAACTCAGGAGGGACTAATGAAAAACTGTTTTTT	CASSLNSGGTNEKLFF
NA	TRBV7-2	NA	TRBJ1-2	TGTGCCAGCAGCTTAGGTGGGAGGGCTAACTATGGCTACACCTTC	CASSLGGRANYGYTF
TRBD1	TRBV30	NA	TRBJ2-7	TGTGCCTGGAGTAACGGACAGGGGACGGGGGAGCAGTACTTC	CAWSNGQGTGEQYF
TRBD2	TRBV7-2	NA	TRBJ2-3	TGTGCCAGCAGTCGTAGCGGGGAATACACAGATACGCAGTATTTT	CASSRSGEYTDTQYF
TRBD1	TRBV5-5	NA	TRBJ1-2	TGTGCCAGCAGCCCCCCGACAGGGGGCTCGGCTAACTATGGCTACACCTTC	CASSPPTGGSANYGYTF
NA	TRBV24-1	NA	TRBJ2-5	TGTGCCACCAGTGATTTCGAGTACCAAGAGACCCAGTACTTC	CATSDFEYQETQYF
TRBD1	TRBV9	NA	TRBJ2-7	TGTGCCAGCAGCGTAGCGAGGGGGCCGGCCTACGAGCAGTACTTC	CASSVARGPAYEQYF
NA	TRBV6-1	NA	TRBJ2-1	TGTGCCAGCAGTGAAGCTGCGAACAATGAGCAGTTCTTC	CASSEAANNEQFF
NA	TRBV4-1	NA	TRBJ2-1	TGCGCCAGCAGCCATGGGGGACAAGGCAATGAGCAGTTCTTC	CASSHGGQGNEQFF
NA	TRBV24-1	NA	TRBJ2-7	TGTGCCACCGGGCAGGGGTTTTTCCACGAGCAGTACTTC	CATGQGFFHEQYF
NA	TRBV29-1	few	TRBJ1-2	TGCAGCGTACAGACAGCCTCCACCGTCTATGGCTACACCTTC	CSVQTASTVYGYTF
TRBD2	TRBV5-1	NA	TRBJ2-3	TGCGCCAGCAGCTCAGGACTAGCGTTACGCACAGATACGCAGTATTTT	CASSSGLALRTDTQYF
NA	TRBV21-1	NA	TRBJ2-1	TGTGCCAGCAGCAAACAGGAGGGCAGGGTCTACAATGAGCAGTTCTTC	CASSKQEGRVYNEQFF
NA	TRBV10-3	NA	TRBJ1-6	TGTGCCATCAGTGAGTCGGACAGCCGGAATTCACCCCTCCACTTT	CAISESDSRNSPLHF
TRBD1	TRBV29-1	NA	TRBJ1-5	TGCAGCGTTGGAGGGATCCAGGGGGAAGTAGGAAATCAGCCCCAGCATTTT	CSVGGIQGEVGNQPQHF
NA	TRBV6-5	NA	TRBJ1-3	TGTGCCAGCGTACGGGACTCTGGAAACACCATATATTTT	CASVRDSGNTIYF
TRBD2	TRBV5-8	NA	TRBJ2-1	TGTGCCAGCAGCTTCGCTAGCGGGAGCAATGAGCAGTTCTTC	CASSFASGSNEQFF
NA	TRBV19	once	TRBJ2-3	TGTGCCAGTAGTATCCCAGGGTATTTGTCTGATACGCAGTATTTT	CASSIPGYLSDTQYF
NA	TRBV7-9	NA	TRBJ2-1	TGTGCCAGCAGCTTAAGGCCGCGGGGTGGTGAGCAGTTCTTC	CASSLRPRGGEQFF
NA	TRBV4-1	NA	TRBJ1-1	TGCGCCAGCAGCCAAGAGAGAACAGGGAAGAGGGTGAACACTGAAGCTTTCTTT	CASSQERTGKRVNTEAFF
NA	TRBV2	NA	TRBJ1-4	TGTGCCAGCAGTGATGGAGCCGCTAATGAAAAACTGTTTTTT	CASSDGAANEKLFF